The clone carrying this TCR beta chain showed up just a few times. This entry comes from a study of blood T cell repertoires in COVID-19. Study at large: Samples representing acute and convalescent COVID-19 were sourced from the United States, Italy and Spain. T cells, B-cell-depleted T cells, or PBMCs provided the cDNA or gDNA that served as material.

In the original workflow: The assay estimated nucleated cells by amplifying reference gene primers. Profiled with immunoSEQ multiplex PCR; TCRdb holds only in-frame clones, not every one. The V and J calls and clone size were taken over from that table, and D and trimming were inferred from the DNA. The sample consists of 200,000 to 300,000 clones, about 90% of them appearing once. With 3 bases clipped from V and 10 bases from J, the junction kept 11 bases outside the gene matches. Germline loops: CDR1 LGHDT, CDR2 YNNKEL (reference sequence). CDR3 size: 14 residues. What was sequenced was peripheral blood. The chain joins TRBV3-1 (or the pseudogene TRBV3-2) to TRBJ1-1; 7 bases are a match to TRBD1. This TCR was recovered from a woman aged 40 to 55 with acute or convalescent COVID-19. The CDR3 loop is CASSHDPRGRGAFF. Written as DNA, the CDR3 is TGTGCCAGCAGCCACGACCCGAGGGGGCGAGGAGCTTTCTTT.